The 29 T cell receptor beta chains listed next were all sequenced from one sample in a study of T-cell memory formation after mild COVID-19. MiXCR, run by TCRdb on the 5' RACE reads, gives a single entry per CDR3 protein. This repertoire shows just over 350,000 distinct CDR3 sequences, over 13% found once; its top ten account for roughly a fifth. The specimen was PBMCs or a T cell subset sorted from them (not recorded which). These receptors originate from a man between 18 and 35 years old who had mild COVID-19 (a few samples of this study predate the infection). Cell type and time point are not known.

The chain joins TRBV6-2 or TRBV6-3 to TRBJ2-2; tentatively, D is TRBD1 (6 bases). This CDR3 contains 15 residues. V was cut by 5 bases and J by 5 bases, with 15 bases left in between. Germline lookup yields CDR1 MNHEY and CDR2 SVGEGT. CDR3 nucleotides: TGTGCCAGCAGTGTACAGGGTTTTGGGACCGGGGAGCTGTTTTTT. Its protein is CASSVQGFGTGELFF.

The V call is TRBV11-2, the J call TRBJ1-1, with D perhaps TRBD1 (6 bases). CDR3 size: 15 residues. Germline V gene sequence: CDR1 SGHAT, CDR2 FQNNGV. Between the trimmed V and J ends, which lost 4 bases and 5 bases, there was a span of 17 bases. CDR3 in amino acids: CASSSPDSLGTEAFF. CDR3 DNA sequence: TGTGCCAGCAGCTCACCGGACAGCCTCGGTACTGAAGCTTTCTTT.

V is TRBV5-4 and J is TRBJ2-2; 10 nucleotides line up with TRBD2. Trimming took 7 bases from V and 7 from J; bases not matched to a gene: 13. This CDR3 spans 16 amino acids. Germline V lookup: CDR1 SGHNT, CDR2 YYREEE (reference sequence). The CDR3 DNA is TGTGCCAGCCGGGCTAGCGGGGGCGCAGGGATCGGGGAGCTGTTTTTT. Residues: CASRASGGAGIGELFF.

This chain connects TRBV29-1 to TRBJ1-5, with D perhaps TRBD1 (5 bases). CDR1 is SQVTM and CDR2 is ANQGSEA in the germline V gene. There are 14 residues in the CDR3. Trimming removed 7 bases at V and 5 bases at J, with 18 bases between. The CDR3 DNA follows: TGCAGCGGAGAAACCGGACACTCCTATCAGCCCCAGCATTTT. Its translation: CSGETGHSYQPQHF. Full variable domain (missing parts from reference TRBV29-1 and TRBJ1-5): SAVISQKPSRDICQRGTSLTIQCQVDSQVTMMFWYRQQPGQSLTLIATANQGSEATYESGFVIDKFPISRPNLTFSTLTVSNMSPEDSSIYLCSGETGHSYQPQHFGDGTRLSIL.

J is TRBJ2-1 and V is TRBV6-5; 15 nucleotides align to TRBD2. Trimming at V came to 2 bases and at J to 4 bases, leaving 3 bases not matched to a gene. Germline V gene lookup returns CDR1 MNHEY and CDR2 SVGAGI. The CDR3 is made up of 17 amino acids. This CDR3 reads CASSYLGLAGGYNEQFF. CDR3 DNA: TGTGCCAGCAGTTACCTGGGACTAGCGGGGGGATACAATGAGCAGTTCTTC.

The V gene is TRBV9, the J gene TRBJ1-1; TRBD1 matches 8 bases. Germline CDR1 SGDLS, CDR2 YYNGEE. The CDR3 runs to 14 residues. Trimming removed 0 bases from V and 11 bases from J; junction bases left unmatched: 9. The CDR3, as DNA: TGTGCCAGCAGCGTAGAAGGAGACAGGGGCCGGGCTTTCTTT. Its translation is CASSVEGDRGRAFF.

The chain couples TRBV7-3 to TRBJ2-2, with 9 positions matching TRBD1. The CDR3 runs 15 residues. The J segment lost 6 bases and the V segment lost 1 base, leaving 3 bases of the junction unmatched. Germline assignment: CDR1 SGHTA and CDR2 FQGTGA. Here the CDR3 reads CASSLIGQGSGELFF. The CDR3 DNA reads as TGTGCCAGCAGCTTAATCGGACAGGGGTCCGGGGAGCTGTTTTTT.

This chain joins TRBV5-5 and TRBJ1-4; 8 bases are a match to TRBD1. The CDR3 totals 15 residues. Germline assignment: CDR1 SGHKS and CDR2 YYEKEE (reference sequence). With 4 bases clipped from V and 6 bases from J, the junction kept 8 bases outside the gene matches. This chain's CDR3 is CASSPWTGRDEKLFF. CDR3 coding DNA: TGTGCCAGCAGCCCCTGGACAGGGAGGGATGAAAAACTGTTTTTT.

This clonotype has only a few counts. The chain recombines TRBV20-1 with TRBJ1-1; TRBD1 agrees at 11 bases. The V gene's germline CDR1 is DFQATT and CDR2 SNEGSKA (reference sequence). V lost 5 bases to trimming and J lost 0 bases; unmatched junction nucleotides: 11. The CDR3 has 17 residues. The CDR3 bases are TGCAGTGCTCCCCGGACAGGGGGCGGCTGGGTGAACACTGAAGCTTTCTTT. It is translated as CSAPRTGGGWVNTEAFF.

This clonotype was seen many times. The CDR3 DNA sequence: TGTGCCAGCGGGTTGGGAAATGGGCTCATAGATCAGCCCCAGCATTTT. Translation: CASGLGNGLIDQPQHF. This sequence joins TRBV7-8 and TRBJ1-5; D is undetermined. The CDR3 runs to 16 residues. Between the trimmed V and J ends, which lost 8 bases and 5 bases, there was a span of 22 bases. Germline loops: CDR1 SGHVS, CDR2 FQNEAQ. The full variable domain, with the rest looked up from reference TRBV7-8 and TRBJ1-5, is GAGVSQSPRYKVAKRGQDVALRCDPISGHVSLFWYQQALGQGPEFLTYFQNEAQLDKSGLPSDRFFAERPEGSVSTLKIQRTQQEDSAVYLCASGLGNGLIDQPQHFGDGTRLSIL.

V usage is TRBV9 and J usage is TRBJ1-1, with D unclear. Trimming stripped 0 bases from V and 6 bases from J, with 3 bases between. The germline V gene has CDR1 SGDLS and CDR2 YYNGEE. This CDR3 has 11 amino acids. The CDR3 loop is CASSVGAEAFF. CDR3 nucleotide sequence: TGTGCCAGCAGCGTAGGGGCTGAAGCTTTCTTT.

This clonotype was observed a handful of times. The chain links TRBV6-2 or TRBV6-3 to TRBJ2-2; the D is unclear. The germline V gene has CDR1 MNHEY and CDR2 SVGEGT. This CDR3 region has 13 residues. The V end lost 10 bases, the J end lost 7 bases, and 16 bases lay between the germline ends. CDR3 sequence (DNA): TGTGCCACCCACGGATCATTCCACGGGGAGCTGTTTTTT. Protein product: CATHGSFHGELFF.

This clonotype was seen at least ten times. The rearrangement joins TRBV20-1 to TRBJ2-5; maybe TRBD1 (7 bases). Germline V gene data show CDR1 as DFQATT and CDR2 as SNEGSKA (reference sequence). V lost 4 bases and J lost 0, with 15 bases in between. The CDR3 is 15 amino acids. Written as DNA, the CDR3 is TGCAGTGCTAACCCAGGGGGGTCGTACCAAGAGACCCAGTACTTC. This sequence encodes CSANPGGSYQETQYF.

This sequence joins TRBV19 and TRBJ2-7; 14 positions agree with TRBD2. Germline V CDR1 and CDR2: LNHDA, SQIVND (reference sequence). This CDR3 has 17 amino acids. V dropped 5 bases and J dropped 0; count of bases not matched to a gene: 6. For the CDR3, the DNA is TGTGCCAGTAGTCCCAGGGGGACTAGCGGGGGCTCCTACGAGCAGTACTTC. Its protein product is CASSPRGTSGGSYEQYF.

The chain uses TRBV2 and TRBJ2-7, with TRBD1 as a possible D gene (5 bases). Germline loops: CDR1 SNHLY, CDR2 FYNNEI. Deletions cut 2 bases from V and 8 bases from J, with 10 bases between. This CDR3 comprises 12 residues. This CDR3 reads CASSELRQQQYV. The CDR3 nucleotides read TGTGCCAGCAGTGAATTACGACAGCAGCAGTACGTC.

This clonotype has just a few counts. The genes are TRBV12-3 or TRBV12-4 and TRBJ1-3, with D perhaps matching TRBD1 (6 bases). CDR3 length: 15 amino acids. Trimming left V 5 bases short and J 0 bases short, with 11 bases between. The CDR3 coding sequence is TGTGCCAGCAGTCCGACAGGAAGCTCTGGAAACACCATATATTTT. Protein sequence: CASSPTGSSGNTIYF.

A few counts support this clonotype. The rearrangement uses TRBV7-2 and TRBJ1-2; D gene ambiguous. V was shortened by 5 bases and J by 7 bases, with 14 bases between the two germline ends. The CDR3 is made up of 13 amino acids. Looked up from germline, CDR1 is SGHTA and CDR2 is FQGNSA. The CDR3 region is CASSRRAASGYTF. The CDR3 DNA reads TGTGCCAGCAGCCGCCGAGCGGCGAGTGGCTACACCTTC.

This CDR3 is CASSELAGPYNEQFF. CDR3 nucleotides: TGTGCCAGTAGTGAACTAGCGGGACCCTACAATGAGCAGTTCTTC. V gene TRBV19 combines with J gene TRBJ2-1, with 10 bases lining up with TRBD2. J gave up 2 bases and V 5 bases, and 3 bases lay outside the gene matches. CDR1 LNHDA and CDR2 SQIVND come from the germline V gene (reference sequence). CDR3 length equals 15 residues. Together with reference TRBV19 and TRBJ2-1, the CDR3 gives the full variable domain: DGGITQSPKYLFRKEGQNVTLSCEQNLNHDAMYWYRQDPGQGLRLIYYSQIVNDFQKGDIAEGYSVSREKKESFPLTVTSAQKNPTAFYLCASSELAGPYNEQFFGPGTRLTVL.

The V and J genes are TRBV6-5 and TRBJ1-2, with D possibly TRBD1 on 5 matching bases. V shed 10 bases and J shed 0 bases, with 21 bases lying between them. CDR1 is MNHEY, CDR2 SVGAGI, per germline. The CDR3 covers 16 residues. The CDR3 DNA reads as TGTGCCACACGCGGTGGAGACAGACTTCCTAACTATGGCTACACCTTC. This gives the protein CATRGGDRLPNYGYTF.

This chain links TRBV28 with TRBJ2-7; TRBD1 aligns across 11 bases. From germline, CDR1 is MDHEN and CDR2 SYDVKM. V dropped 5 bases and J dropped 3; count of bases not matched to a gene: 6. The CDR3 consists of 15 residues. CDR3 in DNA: TGTGCCAGCAGTCGTTTAGGGACAGGGGGCTACGAGCAGTACGTC. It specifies CASSRLGTGGYEQYV.

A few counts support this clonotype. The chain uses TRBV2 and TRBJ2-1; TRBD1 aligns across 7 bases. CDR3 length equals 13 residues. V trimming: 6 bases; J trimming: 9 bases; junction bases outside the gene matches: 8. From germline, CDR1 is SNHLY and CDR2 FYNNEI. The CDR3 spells CASRQGVLFEQFF. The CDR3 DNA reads TGTGCCAGCAGGCAGGGGGTCCTCTTTGAGCAGTTCTTC.

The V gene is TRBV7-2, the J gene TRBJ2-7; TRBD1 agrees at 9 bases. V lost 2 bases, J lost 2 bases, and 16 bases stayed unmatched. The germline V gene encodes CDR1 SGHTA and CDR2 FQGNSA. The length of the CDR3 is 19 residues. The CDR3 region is CASSLSIAGTGFRTYEQYF. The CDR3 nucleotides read TGTGCCAGCAGCTTATCCATAGCAGGGACAGGGTTCAGGACCTACGAGCAGTACTTC.

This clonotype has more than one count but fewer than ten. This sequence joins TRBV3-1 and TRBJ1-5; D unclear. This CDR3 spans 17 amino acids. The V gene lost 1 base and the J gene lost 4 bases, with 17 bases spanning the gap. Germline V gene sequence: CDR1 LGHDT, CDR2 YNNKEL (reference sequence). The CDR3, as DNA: TGTGCCAGCAGCCAAGGCTTTAGGGCCCCCCTTAATCAGCCCCAGCATTTT. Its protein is CASSQGFRAPLNQPQHF.

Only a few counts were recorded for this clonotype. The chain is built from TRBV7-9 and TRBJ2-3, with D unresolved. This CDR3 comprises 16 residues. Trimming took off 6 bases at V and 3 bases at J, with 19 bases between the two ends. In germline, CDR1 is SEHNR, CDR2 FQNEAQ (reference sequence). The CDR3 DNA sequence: TGTGCCAGCAGTCCTACTCCGGGCCAAGGAACAGATACGCAGTATTTT. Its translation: CASSPTPGQGTDTQYF.

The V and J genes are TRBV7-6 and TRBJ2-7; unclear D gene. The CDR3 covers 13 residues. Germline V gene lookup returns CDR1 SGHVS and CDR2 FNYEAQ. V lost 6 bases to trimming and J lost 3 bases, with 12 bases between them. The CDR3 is CASRQANDYEQYF. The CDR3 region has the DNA TGTGCCAGCAGGCAGGCGAACGACTACGAGCAGTACTTC.

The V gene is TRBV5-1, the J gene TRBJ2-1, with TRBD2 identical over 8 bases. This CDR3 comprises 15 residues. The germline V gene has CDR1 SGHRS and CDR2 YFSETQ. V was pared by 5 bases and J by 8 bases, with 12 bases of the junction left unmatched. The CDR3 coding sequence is TGCGCCAGCAGGCCGGCTAGCGGGTTAGTTTATGAGCAGTTCTTC. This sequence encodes CASRPASGLVYEQFF.

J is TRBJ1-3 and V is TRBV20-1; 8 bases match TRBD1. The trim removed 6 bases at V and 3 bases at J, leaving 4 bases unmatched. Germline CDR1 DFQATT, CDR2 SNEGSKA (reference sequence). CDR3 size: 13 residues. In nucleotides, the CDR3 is TGCAGTGCAGGACAGGGTATTGGAAACACCATATATTTT. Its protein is CSAGQGIGNTIYF.

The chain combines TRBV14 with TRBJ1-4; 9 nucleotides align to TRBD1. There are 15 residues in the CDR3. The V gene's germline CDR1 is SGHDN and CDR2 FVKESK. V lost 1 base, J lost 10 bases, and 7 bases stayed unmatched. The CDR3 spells CASSQVSQGARKLFF. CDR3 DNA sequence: TGTGCCAGCAGCCAAGTATCACAGGGGGCACGAAAACTGTTTTTT.

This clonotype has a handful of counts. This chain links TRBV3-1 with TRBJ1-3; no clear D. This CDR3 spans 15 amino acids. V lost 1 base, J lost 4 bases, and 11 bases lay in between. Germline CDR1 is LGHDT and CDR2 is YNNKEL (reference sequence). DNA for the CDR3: TGTGCCAGCAGCCAAGGGACCTCTCTGGGAAACACCATATATTTT. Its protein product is CASSQGTSLGNTIYF.